This passage covers 10 T cell receptor beta chains from one sample sequenced in a study of blood T cell repertoires in COVID-19. Repertoires were generated with immunoSEQ multiplex PCR, while TCRdb's copy carries only in-frame clones and drops some. This table has about 270,000 clones, 80% to 90% appearing once. Sequencing input: peripheral blood. These receptors were collected from a woman aged 70-85 years with acute or convalescent COVID-19.

The rearrangement links TRBV29-1 to TRBJ1-2; D may be TRBD1 (6 bases). CDR3 length equals 21 residues. CDR1 and CDR2 (germline): SQVTM, ANQGSEA. V lost 2 bases, J lost 4 bases, and 35 bases lay in between. The CDR3 nucleotides are TGCAGCGTTGAACTCACCGGAACACCTTCCTCCGGACAGACCCCACTCTATGGCTACACCTTC. Protein sequence: CSVELTGTPSSGQTPLYGYTF.

The chain uses TRBV5-4 and TRBJ2-1; weak D call: TRBD2 (6 bases). Germline V gene data show CDR1 as SGHNT and CDR2 as YYREEE (reference sequence). The CDR3 contains 15 residues. Trimming shortened V by 2 bases and J by 9 bases, and 18 bases separated the two germline ends. The CDR3 nucleotides are TGTGCCAGCAGCTTAGCGGGCCAAGGAAAAAGTGAGCAGTTCTTC. It yields the protein CASSLAGQGKSEQFF.

Comments on this clone: This sample also contains other DNA sequences that code for the same CDR3. This sequence joins TRBV9 and TRBJ1-1, with no clear D. From germline, CDR1 is SGDLS and CDR2 YYNGEE. CDR3 size: 14 residues. The V and J ends lost 0 bases and 1 base respectively, with 7 bases between them. Here the CDR3 DNA reads TGTGCCAGCAGCGTAGGGCAACCGAACACTGAAGCTTTCTTT. This codes for CASSVGQPNTEAFF.

The V gene is TRBV6-5, the J gene TRBJ2-7; D possibly corresponds to TRBD2 (6 bases). The V gene's germline CDR1 is MNHEY and CDR2 SVGAGI. CDR3 size: 14 residues. V lost 8 bases and J lost 5, with 19 bases in between. CDR3 region: CASASGGARDEQYF. CDR3 coding DNA: TGTGCCAGCGCGAGCGGCGGGGCTCGGGACGAGCAGTACTTC.

The chain is built from TRBV5-6 and TRBJ1-1; D not certain. The CDR3 has 13 residues. The germline CDR1 and CDR2 sequences are SGHDT and YYEEEE. The V gene lost 6 bases and the J gene lost 4 bases, with 13 bases spanning the gap. In nucleotides, the CDR3 is TGTGCCAGCACCTCAAGACTAATCACTGAAGCTTTCTTT. Translation: CASTSRLITEAFF.

The J gene is TRBJ1-3, the V gene TRBV6-1; the D is unclear. The CDR3 is 17 amino acids. Trimming removed 0 bases from V and 7 bases from J, with 19 bases in between. Germline CDR1 is MNHNS and CDR2 is SASEGT. In DNA, the CDR3 is TGTGCCAGCAGTGAAGCTACAGCGAACTCCGGAGGGAACACCATATATTTT. Amino acid sequence: CASSEATANSGGNTIYF.

The V and J genes are TRBV2 and TRBJ2-5, with 9 bases that match TRBD1. The CDR3 loop spans 14 amino acids. J was trimmed by 2 bases and V by 6 bases; bases with no gene match: 4. Germline V gene data show CDR1 as SNHLY and CDR2 as FYNNEI. DNA of the CDR3: TGTGCCAGCAGCGCAGGACAGGGGCAAGAGACCCAGTACTTC. Its protein is CASSAGQGQETQYF.

V usage is TRBV6-5 and J usage is TRBJ1-5; TRBD1 matches 9 bases. Germline V CDR1 and CDR2: MNHEY, SVGAGI. V shed 6 bases, J shed 2 bases, and the junction held 5 bases outside the gene matches. The CDR3 totals 15 residues. CDR3 loop: CASSQGQGGNQPQHF. In DNA form, the CDR3 reads TGTGCCAGCAGCCAGGGACAGGGAGGCAATCAGCCCCAGCATTTT.

The chain recombines TRBV7-3 with TRBJ2-1; D may be TRBD2 (6 bases). The CDR3 runs 16 residues. Germline V gives CDR1 SGHTA, CDR2 FQGTGA. The V end was cut by 1 base, the J end by 4 bases, with 14 bases between. The CDR3 loop is CASSLRAEAGYNEQFF. CDR3 coding DNA: TGTGCCAGCAGCTTAAGGGCGGAAGCGGGTTACAATGAGCAGTTCTTC.

This clone has only one observation. The chain has TRBV27 and TRBJ2-7; TRBD1 matches 9 bases. The CDR3 spans 14 residues. From germline, CDR1 is MNHEY and CDR2 SMNVEV (reference sequence). The J segment lost 3 bases and the V segment lost 6 bases, leaving 6 bases of the junction unmatched. The DNA of the CDR3 is TGTGCCAGCAGCCTCCGGGACAGGGACTACGAGCAGTACTTC. Residues: CASSLRDRDYEQYF.